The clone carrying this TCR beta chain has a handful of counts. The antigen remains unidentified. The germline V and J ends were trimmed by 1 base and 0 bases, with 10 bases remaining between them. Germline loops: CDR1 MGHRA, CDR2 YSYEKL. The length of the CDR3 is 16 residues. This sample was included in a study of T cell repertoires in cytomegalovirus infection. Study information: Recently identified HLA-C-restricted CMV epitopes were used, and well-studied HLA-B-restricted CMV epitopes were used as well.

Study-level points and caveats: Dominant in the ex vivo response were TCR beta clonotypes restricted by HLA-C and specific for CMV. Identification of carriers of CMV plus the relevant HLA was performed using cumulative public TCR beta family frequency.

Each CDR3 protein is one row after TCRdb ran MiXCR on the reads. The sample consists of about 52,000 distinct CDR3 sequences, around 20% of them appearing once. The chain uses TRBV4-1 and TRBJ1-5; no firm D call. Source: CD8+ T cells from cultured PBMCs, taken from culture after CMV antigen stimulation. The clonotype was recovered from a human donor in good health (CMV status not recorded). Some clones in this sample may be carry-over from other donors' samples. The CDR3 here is CASSQVWRNSNQPQHF. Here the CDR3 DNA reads TGCGCCAGCAGCCAAGTTTGGCGGAATAGCAATCAGCCCCAGCATTTT.